This T cell receptor beta chain was obtained from a study of T cell responses to AZD1222 COVID-19 vaccine. Data came from immunoSEQ multiplex PCR; TCRdb stores just in-frame clones and leaves some out. The repertoire consists of approximately 260,000 clones, with about 92% occurring once and the leading ten covering 0.5% to 0.7%. This clone was detected only a few times. Its antigen is undetermined. The V gene lost 5 bases and the J gene lost 10 bases, with 21 bases spanning the gap. CDR1 MNHEY and CDR2 SMNVEV come from the germline V gene (reference sequence). This CDR3 is 15 amino acids long. General study results and limits: An increase in Spike-specific TCR breadth and depth was observed after two AZD1222 doses. The number of AZD1222 recipients seropositive at baseline was only five to seven.

The sequencing used peripheral blood, collected on day 0 of AZD1222 vaccination. The chain combines TRBV27 with TRBJ2-1; either TRBD1 or TRBD2 may fit D (5 bases each). This receptor was obtained from an adult in good health. CDR3 bases: TGTGCCAGCAGTCCAATCGTAATGGGACGGGTAGAGCAGTTCTTC. Translating gives CASSPIVMGRVEQFF.